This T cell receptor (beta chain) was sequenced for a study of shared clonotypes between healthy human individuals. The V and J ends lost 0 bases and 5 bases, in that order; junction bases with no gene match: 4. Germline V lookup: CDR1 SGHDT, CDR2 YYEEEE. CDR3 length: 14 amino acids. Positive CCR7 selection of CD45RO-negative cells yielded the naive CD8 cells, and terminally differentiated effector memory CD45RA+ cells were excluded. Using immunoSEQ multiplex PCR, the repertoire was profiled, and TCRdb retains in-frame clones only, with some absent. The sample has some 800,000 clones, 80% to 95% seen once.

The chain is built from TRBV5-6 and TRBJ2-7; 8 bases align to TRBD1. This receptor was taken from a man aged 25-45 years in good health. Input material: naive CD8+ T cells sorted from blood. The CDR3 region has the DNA TGTGCCAGCAGCTTGGCAGGGGGCCTAGACGAGCAGTACTTC. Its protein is CASSLAGGLDEQYF. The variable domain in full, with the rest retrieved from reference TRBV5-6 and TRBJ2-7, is DAGVTQSPTHLIKTRGQQVTLRCSPKSGHDTVSWYQQALGQGPQFIFQYYEEEERQRGNFPDRFSGHQFPNYSSELNVNALLLGDSALYLCASSLAGGLDEQYFGPGTRLTVT.